This T cell receptor (beta chain) originates from a study of cytomegalovirus exposure and HLA in healthy donors. General study results and limits: The CMV antigen specificity of a few CMV-associated chains was confirmed through in vitro analysis. Sequencing artifact likely explains a cluster of highly shared sequence variants.

CDR1 and CDR2 from the germline V gene are SGHRS and YFSETQ. V gave up 0 bases and J gave up 4 bases, with 11 bases separating them. CDR3 length: 15 residues. The PCR contained 60 Vbeta and 13 Jbeta primers. Clones were read by immunoSEQ multiplex PCR, and TCRdb kept only the in-frame ones, dropping some. The sample lists roughly 120,000 clones, about 81% seen once, with 0.9% to 1.2% in the top ten. In the case of this clone: The antigen remains unidentified.

Nominal health characterized the donors when sampled, though unrecorded immune exposures were likely. This TCR was recovered from a woman younger than 45 in good health and CMV-seronegative. Specimen: PBMCs. The chain combines TRBV5-1 with TRBJ1-3, with D perhaps matching TRBD1 (6 bases). In DNA form, the CDR3 reads TGCGCCAGCAGCTTGGATCCAGGGGCCGGAAACACCATATATTTT. Translating it yields CASSLDPGAGNTIYF.